This T cell receptor beta chain was retrieved from a study of blood T cell repertoires in COVID-19. Produced via immunoSEQ multiplex PCR; TCRdb's table is partial and in-frame only. Of roughly 150,000 clones listed, around 85% are singletons. This CDR3 has 15 residues. In germline, CDR1 is SGHRS, CDR2 YFSETQ. Trimming at V came to 4 bases and at J to 5 bases, leaving 7 bases not matched to a gene. The specimen was peripheral blood. This TCR was sampled from a woman at least 80 years old with COVID-19, enrolled during active disease. The chain links TRBV5-1 to TRBJ2-2; TRBD1 aligns across 8 bases. This chain's CDR3 is CASSATGGRTGELFF. CDR3 DNA sequence: TGCGCCAGCAGCGCTACAGGGGGACGGACCGGGGAGCTGTTTTTT.